This paragraph covers one T cell receptor beta chain sequence. Its specificity is not known. This sample was taken from a study of graft-versus-host responses after intestinal transplantation. TCRdb keeps only in-frame clones here, not all; method: immunoSEQ multiplex PCR. Among about 110,000 clones listed, around 93% were seen once. The CDR3 loop spans 13 amino acids. Germline-derived CDR1 and CDR2 are SEHNR and FQNEAQ (reference sequence). With 9 bases clipped from V and 5 bases from J, the junction kept 7 bases outside the gene matches. The sequenced sample was unstimulated CD8+ T cells sorted from spleen or lymph node cells, obtained before intestinal transplant. The V and J genes are TRBV7-9 and TRBJ2-1; TRBD2 matches 7 bases. This clonotype originated in a human donor who received an intestinal transplant. For the CDR3, the DNA is TGTGCCAGGGGGGGGGAGTCACACAATGAGCAGTTCTTC. Protein product: CARGGESHNEQFF.